A selection of T cell receptor beta chains follows, all from one sample in a study of beta chain features in type 1 diabetes. Libraries were prepared by immunoSEQ multiplex PCR; TCRdb keeps only in-frame clonotypes and omits some of them. This sample has hundreds of thousands of clones, with around 15% found just once. The specimen sequenced was naive CD4+ T cells from blood. The receptors stem from a man younger than 30 with type 1 diabetes. CDR3s include the opening cysteine and the closing phenylalanine or tryptophan. The D gene is left open where the match is weak. Size is omitted from some rows. Given values are once, few, many or a class for expanded clones.

clone_size: few; cdr3_length: 15; v_call: TRBV27; d_call: .; cdr3_aa: CASSYKLTGSYGYTF
clone_size: .; cdr3_length: 14; v_call: TRBV30; d_call: .; cdr3_aa: CAWSGGPNTGELFF
clone_size: .; cdr3_length: 15; v_call: TRBV7-2; d_call: .; cdr3_aa: CASSLVGDPNYGYTF
clone_size: .; cdr3_length: 15; v_call: TRBV18; d_call: .; cdr3_aa: CASSPPRVGNTEAFF
clone_size: .; cdr3_length: 15; v_call: TRBV15; d_call: TRBD1; cdr3_aa: CATSRGQGSYQPQHF
clone_size: few; cdr3_length: 14; v_call: TRBV5-1; d_call: .; cdr3_aa: CASSFDPSGREQFF
clone_size: .; cdr3_length: 15; v_call: TRBV7-9; d_call: .; cdr3_aa: CASSLGGLEAGELFF
clone_size: few; cdr3_length: 15; v_call: TRBV7-2; d_call: .; cdr3_aa: CASSLNGAMNTEAFF
clone_size: many; cdr3_length: 12; v_call: TRBV30; d_call: .; cdr3_aa: CAWSRYPYEQYF
clone_size: .; cdr3_length: 13; v_call: TRBV10-3; d_call: .; cdr3_aa: CAISEQSDNEQFF
clone_size: few; cdr3_length: 16; v_call: TRBV4-1; d_call: TRBD1; cdr3_aa: CASSQEARTGREGAFF
clone_size: few; cdr3_length: 18; v_call: TRBV5-1; d_call: TRBD1; cdr3_aa: CASSLAGQGMEMNTEAFF
clone_size: .; cdr3_length: 14; v_call: TRBV10-3; d_call: .; cdr3_aa: CAIISGGSGNTIYF
clone_size: few; cdr3_length: 17; v_call: TRBV5-1; d_call: TRBD1; cdr3_aa: CASSLLPRTGLNTEAFF
clone_size: few; cdr3_length: 14; v_call: TRBV28; d_call: .; cdr3_aa: CASSLSPAGNTIYF
clone_size: .; cdr3_length: 13; v_call: TRBV6-1; d_call: .; cdr3_aa: CASLTELNSPLHF
clone_size: few; cdr3_length: 15; v_call: TRBV11-3; d_call: TRBD2; cdr3_aa: CASSLGLAAYNEQFF
clone_size: few; cdr3_length: 14; v_call: TRBV30; d_call: .; cdr3_aa: CAWSRTGMNTEAFF
clone_size: few; cdr3_length: 14; v_call: TRBV10-3; d_call: TRBD1; cdr3_aa: CAITPTGSDYGYTF
clone_size: .; cdr3_length: 15; v_call: TRBV7-9; d_call: .; cdr3_aa: CASSSRKGDEETQYF
clone_size: few; cdr3_length: 13; v_call: TRBV2; d_call: TRBD1; cdr3_aa: CASSLDRVQTQYF
clone_size: .; cdr3_length: 15; v_call: TRBV27; d_call: TRBD1; cdr3_aa: CASSSTGGWGTEAFF
clone_size: .; cdr3_length: 13; v_call: TRBV5-5; d_call: .; cdr3_aa: CASSGAYTDTQYF
clone_size: .; cdr3_length: 15; v_call: TRBV27; d_call: TRBD1; cdr3_aa: CASSLFGQGVLEAFF
clone_size: few; cdr3_length: 17; v_call: TRBV18; d_call: TRBD2; cdr3_aa: CASSPPGWGRGAYEQYF
clone_size: few; cdr3_length: 19; v_call: TRBV30; d_call: TRBD1; cdr3_aa: CAWSFGRTGRIATNEKLFF
clone_size: .; cdr3_length: 14; v_call: TRBV5-4; d_call: .; cdr3_aa: CASSWTESYNEQFF
clone_size: once; cdr3_length: 12; v_call: TRBV28; d_call: .; cdr3_aa: CASSLRSTEAFF
clone_size: .; cdr3_length: 13; v_call: TRBV9; d_call: .; cdr3_aa: CASSVEQGGELFF
clone_size: .; cdr3_length: 13; v_call: TRBV30; d_call: .; cdr3_aa: CAWSRNSNQPQHF
clone_size: once; cdr3_length: 14; v_call: TRBV27; d_call: TRBD2; cdr3_aa: CASSSPAGIREQYF
clone_size: .; cdr3_length: 14; v_call: TRBV27; d_call: .; cdr3_aa: CASSIGGDPQPQHF
clone_size: few; cdr3_length: 14; v_call: TRBV5-1; d_call: .; cdr3_aa: CASSDSAMNTEAFF
clone_size: few; cdr3_length: 14; v_call: TRBV7-9; d_call: TRBD1; cdr3_aa: CASSWTGAGETQYF
clone_size: .; cdr3_length: 16; v_call: TRBV6-1; d_call: .; cdr3_aa: CASSEASARDAYGYTF
clone_size: few; cdr3_length: 14; v_call: TRBV27; d_call: TRBD1; cdr3_aa: CASSLDRGPYEQYF
clone_size: .; cdr3_length: 12; v_call: TRBV29-1; d_call: .; cdr3_aa: CSVGGPNTEAFF
clone_size: .; cdr3_length: 14; v_call: TRBV7-9; d_call: TRBD1; cdr3_aa: CASSFGQGDSPLHF
clone_size: .; cdr3_length: 12; v_call: TRBV6-1; d_call: TRBD1; cdr3_aa: CASSPDRYEQYF
clone_size: few; cdr3_length: 16; v_call: TRBV19; d_call: .; cdr3_aa: CASQAAEQGYTGELFF
clone_size: few; cdr3_length: 15; v_call: TRBV14; d_call: .; cdr3_aa: CASSRGDLSTDTQYF
clone_size: .; cdr3_length: 16; v_call: TRBV18; d_call: TRBD1; cdr3_aa: CASSPPSQDRVYEQYF
clone_size: .; cdr3_length: 14; v_call: TRBV6-5; d_call: TRBD1; cdr3_aa: CASSSRTGISPLHF
clone_size: .; cdr3_length: 17; v_call: TRBV19; d_call: .; cdr3_aa: CASSVNSPLSGANVLTF
clone_size: .; cdr3_length: 13; v_call: TRBV30; d_call: .; cdr3_aa: CAWSRGSTGELFF
clone_size: .; cdr3_length: 14; v_call: TRBV10-3; d_call: TRBD2; cdr3_aa: CATQGTSGPGEQFF
clone_size: .; cdr3_length: 16; v_call: TRBV10-3; d_call: .; cdr3_aa: CAIGENTVISTDTQYF
clone_size: .; cdr3_length: 15; v_call: TRBV5-4; d_call: TRBD2; cdr3_aa: CASSPIAGAKETQYF
clone_size: .; cdr3_length: 15; v_call: TRBV4-1; d_call: TRBD1; cdr3_aa: CASSQGQGEGYGYTF
clone_size: .; cdr3_length: 14; v_call: TRBV19; d_call: TRBD1; cdr3_aa: CASSVKTGGSGYTF
clone_size: .; cdr3_length: 17; v_call: TRBV10-2; d_call: .; cdr3_aa: CASSQALGRGSSYEQYF